This TCR beta chain was found in a study of shared clonotypes between healthy human individuals. Study-wide findings and caveats: Naive CD4 clonotypes were shared across several donors at around 5.4%.

In the case of this clone: As yet, its antigen is unknown.

V gave up 3 bases and J gave up 0 bases; unmatched junction bases: 5. The CDR3 covers 16 residues. Germline assignment: CDR1 SGHRS and CDR2 YFSETQ. Caucasian adults living in Nashville, Tennessee, provided all samples. For every subset, genomic DNA was evenly distributed across several immunoSEQ plates. The table came from immunoSEQ multiplex PCR; TCRdb's copy has only in-frame clones and leaves some out. The sample lists about 1.5 million clones, roughly 96% occurring once. The receptor's source is a man under 40 in good health. The chain is built from TRBV5-1 and TRBJ2-1; 8 positions match TRBD1. Sequenced: naive CD4+ T cells sorted from blood. Noted subset: CD45RA+ positively selected. This CDR3 is CASSWGQVSSYNEQFF. The CDR3 coding sequence is TGCGCCAGCAGCTGGGGACAGGTCAGCTCCTACAATGAGCAGTTCTTC.